The clone carrying this T cell receptor beta chain was seen a handful of times. The antigen is not known. The data belong to a study of response to subunit inactivated influenza vaccine. Each CDR3 protein is one row after TCRdb ran MiXCR on the RT-PCR reads. The sample includes about 780,000 distinct CDR3 sequences, 18% seen only once; the top ten take about a tenth. CDR3 length: 14 amino acids. Germline V gene lookup returns CDR1 LGHNA and CDR2 YNFKEQ. V dropped 5 bases and J dropped 5 bases, with 16 bases sitting between them. General study points: Authors suggested seasonal influenza vaccinations each recruit few new T cells.

The sequenced sample was PBMCs from blood, obtained approximately 5 days after vaccination. The rearrangement joins TRBV4-2 to TRBJ2-7, with D tentatively TRBD2 (5 bases). The receptor was derived from a man aged 50-60 years who received an inactivated influenza vaccine. The DNA of the CDR3 is TGTGCCAGCAGCGTCCCTGGGAGAGTCGACGAGCAGTACTTC. As protein: CASSVPGRVDEQYF.